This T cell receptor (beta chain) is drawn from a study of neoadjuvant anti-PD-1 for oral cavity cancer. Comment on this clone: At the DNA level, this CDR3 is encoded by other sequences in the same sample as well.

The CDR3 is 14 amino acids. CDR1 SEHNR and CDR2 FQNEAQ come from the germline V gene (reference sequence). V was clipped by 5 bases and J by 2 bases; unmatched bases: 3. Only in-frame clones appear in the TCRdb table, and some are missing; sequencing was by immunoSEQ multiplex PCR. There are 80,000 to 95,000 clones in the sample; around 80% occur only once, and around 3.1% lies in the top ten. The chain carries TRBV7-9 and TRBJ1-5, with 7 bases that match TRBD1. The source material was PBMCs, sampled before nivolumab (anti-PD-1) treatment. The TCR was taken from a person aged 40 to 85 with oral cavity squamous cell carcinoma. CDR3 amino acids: CASSQGTGNQPQHF. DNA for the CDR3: TGTGCCAGCAGCCAAGGGACAGGCAATCAGCCCCAGCATTTT.